This T cell receptor beta chain was found in a study of blood T cell repertoires in COVID-19 (dated by TCRdb to about 2020). Background on the whole study: Collaborator samples came from the United States, Italy and Spain and covered acute and convalescent phases of COVID-19. The prospective study material was composed of cDNA or gDNA derived from T cells, B-cell-depleted T cells, or PBMCs. The dataset comprised deeply sampled blood TCRbeta repertoires from subjects exposed to, actively infected with, or recovered from COVID-19. The repertoires were released in a freely available public database meant as a resource for research on the immune response to SARS-CoV-2. The samples were drawn from two sources: the first 160 participants of the ongoing ImmuneRACE study, and 1,200 or so subjects contributed by 6 global collaborators. The sample metadata nearly always contained a de-identified subject ID, COVID-19 status, age in years and sex. Where available, HLA class I and class II types were obtained from metadata supplied by the sample provider rather than from assay-based typing. Overall study outcomes, separate from this receptor: The amount of clinical and demographic metadata varied by source and participant and was provided uncurated.

TCRbeta CDR3 regions were amplified from genomic DNA using the immunoSEQ Assay, a bias-controlled multiplex PCR. The authors' analysis ran thus. Within the assay, amplification of reference gene primers was used to estimate how many nucleated cells each sample contained. To quantify the absolute abundance of each unique TCRbeta CDR3 rearrangement, sequence reads were collapsed and filtered. For each sample, productive Simpson clonality was calculated by taking the square root of Simpson's diversity index across productive rearrangements. As stored in TCRdb, this immuneACCESS dataset retains in-frame rearrangements with V and J assigned. A fraction of the clones does not appear; measured against another copy, unresolved V genes explain less than half of the discrepancy, and the remainder lacks a known reason. V and J calls and clone size come straight from that table; D and trimming were deduced from the DNA. This sample has some 200,000 clones in its table, and more than 75% of those were observed once. The ten largest clones add up to about an eighth of the sample.

The collaborating institutions used their own protocols to collect whole blood in K2EDTA tubes. For TCRbeta analysis, collaborator samples were shipped as frozen whole blood, as isolated PBMCs, or as DNA extracted from either sample type. The CDR3 runs 14 amino acids, cysteine and phenylalanine included. Of the read, only the CDR3 DNA is kept; its 42 bases are in frame from base 1. V and J are truncated by 6 bases and 1 base respectively, leaving an intervening sequence of 10 bases. The germline V gene provides CDR1 KGHSH and CDR2 LQKENI. Note on this clone: The clone's antigen remains unknown. Qualities for individual bases were not recorded, and no much larger clone is one base off.

Sequencing input: peripheral blood. The chain couples TRBV18 to TRBJ2-4, with no confident D gene call. The sequence derives from a woman in her forties with acute or convalescent COVID-19. The DNA sequence follows: TGTGCCAGCTCCGAGGATCCGGCCAAAAACATTCAGTACTTC. It codes for CASSEDPAKNIQYF.